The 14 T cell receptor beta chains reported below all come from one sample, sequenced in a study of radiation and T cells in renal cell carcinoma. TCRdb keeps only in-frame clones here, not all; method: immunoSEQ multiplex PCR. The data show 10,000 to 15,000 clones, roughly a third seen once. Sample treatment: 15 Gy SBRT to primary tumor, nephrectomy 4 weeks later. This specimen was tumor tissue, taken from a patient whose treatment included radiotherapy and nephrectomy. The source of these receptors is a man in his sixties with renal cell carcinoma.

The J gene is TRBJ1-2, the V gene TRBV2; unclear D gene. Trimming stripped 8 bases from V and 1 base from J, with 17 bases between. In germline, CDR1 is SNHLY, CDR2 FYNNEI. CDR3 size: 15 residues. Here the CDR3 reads CASGEDASFNYGYTF. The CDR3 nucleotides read TGTGCCAGCGGAGAAGATGCCAGTTTTAACTATGGCTACACCTTC.

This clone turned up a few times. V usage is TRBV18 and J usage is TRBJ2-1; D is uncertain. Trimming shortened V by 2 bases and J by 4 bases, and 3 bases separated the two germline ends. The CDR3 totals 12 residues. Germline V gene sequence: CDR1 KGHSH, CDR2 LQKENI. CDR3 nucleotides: TGTGCCAGCTCACCAGGATACAATGAGCAGTTCTTC. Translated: CASSPGYNEQFF.

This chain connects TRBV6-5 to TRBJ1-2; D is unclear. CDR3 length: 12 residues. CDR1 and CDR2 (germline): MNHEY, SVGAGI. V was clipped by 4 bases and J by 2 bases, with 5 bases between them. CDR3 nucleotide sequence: TGTGCCAGCAGTTTTGACAACTATGGCTACACCTTC. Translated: CASSFDNYGYTF.

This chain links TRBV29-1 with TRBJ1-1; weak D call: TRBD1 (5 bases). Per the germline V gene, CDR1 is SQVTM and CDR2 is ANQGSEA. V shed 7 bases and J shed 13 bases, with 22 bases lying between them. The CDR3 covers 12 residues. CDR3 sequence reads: CSDRDVTEAFFF. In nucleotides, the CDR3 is TGCAGCGATAGGGACGTCACAGAAGCTTTTTTCTTT.

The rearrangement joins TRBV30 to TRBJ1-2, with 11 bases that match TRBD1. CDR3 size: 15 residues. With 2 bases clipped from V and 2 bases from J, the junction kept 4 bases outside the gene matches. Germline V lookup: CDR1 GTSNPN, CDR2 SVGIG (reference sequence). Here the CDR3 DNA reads TGTGCCTGGAGTTTAGGGACAGGGGGAAACTATGGCTACACCTTC. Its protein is CAWSLGTGGNYGYTF.

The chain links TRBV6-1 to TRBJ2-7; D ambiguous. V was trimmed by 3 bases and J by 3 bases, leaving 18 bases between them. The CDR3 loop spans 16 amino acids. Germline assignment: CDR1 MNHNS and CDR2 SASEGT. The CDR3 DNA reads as TGTGCCAGCAGTGAGGGGATAGGAGACGCTTACTACGAGCAGTACGTC. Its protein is CASSEGIGDAYYEQYV.

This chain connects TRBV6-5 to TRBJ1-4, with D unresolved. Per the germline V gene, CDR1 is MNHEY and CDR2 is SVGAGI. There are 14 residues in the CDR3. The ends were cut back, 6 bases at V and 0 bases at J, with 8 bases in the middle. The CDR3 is CASSHYATNEKLFF. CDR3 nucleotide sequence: TGTGCCAGCAGCCACTATGCAACTAATGAAAAACTGTTTTTT.

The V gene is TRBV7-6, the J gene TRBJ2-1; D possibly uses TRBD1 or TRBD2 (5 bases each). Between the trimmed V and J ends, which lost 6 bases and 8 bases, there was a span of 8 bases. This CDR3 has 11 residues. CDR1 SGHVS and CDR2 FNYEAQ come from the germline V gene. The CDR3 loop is CASSTGHEQFF. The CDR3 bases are TGTGCCAGCAGTACGGGGCATGAGCAGTTCTTC.

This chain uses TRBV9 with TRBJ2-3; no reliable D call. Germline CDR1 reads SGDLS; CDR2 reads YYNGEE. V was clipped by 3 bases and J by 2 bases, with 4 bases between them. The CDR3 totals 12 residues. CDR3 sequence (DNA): TGTGCCAGCAGCGGGAACACAGATACGCAGTATTTT. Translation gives CASSGNTDTQYF.

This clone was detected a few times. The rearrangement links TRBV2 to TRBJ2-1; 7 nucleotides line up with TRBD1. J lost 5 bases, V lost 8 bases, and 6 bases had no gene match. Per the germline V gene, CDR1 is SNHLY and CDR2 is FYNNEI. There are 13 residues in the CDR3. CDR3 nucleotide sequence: TGTGCCAGCGGACAGGACAGGAACAATGAGCAGTTCTTC. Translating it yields CASGQDRNNEQFF.

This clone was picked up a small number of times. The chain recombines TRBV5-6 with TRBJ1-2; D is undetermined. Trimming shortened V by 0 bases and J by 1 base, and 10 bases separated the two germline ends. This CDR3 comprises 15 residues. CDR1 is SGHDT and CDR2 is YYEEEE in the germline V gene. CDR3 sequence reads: CASSLVAGYNYGYTF. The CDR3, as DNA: TGTGCCAGCAGCTTGGTAGCAGGCTATAACTATGGCTACACCTTC.

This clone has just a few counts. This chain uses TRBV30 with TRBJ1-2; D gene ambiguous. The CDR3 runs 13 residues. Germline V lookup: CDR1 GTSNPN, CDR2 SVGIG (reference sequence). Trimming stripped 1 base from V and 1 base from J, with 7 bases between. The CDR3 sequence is CAWSAQSNYGYTF. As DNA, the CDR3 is TGTGCCTGGAGTGCGCAGAGTAACTATGGCTACACCTTC.

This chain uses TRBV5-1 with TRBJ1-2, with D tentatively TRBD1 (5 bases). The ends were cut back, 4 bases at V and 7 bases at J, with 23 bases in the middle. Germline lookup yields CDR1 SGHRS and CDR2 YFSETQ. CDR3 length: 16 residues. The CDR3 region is CASSRSPSGAEAGYTF. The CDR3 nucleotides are TGCGCCAGCAGCCGATCACCCTCCGGGGCAGAGGCTGGCTACACCTTC. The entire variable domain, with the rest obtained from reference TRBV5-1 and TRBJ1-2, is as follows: KAGVTQTPRYLIKTRGQQVTLSCSPISGHRSVSWYQQTPGQGLQFLFEYFSETQRNKGNFPGRFSGRQFSNSRSEMNVSTLELGDSALYLCASSRSPSGAEAGYTFGSGTRLTVV.

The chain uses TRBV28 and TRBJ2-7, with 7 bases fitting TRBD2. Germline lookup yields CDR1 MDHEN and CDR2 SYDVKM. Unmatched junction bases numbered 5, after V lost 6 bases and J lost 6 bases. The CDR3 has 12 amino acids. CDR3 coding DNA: TGTGCCAGCAGCTCCGGACTAGTCGAGCAGTACGTC. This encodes CASSSGLVEQYV.